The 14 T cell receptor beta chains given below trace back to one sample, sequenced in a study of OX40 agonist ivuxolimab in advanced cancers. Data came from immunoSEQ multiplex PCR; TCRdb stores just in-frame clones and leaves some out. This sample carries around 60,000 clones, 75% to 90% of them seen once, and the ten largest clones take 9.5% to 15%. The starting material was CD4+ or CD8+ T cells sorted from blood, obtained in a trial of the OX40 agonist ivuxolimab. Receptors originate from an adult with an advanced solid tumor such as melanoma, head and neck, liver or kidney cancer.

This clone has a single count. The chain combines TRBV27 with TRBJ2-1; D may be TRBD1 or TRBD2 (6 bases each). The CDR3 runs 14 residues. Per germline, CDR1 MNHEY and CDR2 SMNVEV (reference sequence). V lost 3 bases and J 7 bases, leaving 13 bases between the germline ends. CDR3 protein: CASSFWGARNEQFF. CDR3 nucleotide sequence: TGTGCCAGCAGTTTTTGGGGGGCGCGTAATGAGCAGTTCTTC.

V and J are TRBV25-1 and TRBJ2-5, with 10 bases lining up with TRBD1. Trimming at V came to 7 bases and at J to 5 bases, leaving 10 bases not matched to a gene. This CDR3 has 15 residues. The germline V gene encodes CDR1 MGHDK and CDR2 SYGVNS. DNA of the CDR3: TGTGCCAGCAATTCCCGGGACAGGGGCTTGGAGACCCAGTACTTC. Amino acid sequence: CASNSRDRGLETQYF.

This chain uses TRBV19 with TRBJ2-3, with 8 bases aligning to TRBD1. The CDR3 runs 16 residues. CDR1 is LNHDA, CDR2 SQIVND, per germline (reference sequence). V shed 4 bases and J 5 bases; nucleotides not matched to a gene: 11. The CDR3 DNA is TGTGCCAGTAGTACCTCGACAGGGGTGTTAGGAGATACGCAGTATTTT. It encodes CASSTSTGVLGDTQYF.

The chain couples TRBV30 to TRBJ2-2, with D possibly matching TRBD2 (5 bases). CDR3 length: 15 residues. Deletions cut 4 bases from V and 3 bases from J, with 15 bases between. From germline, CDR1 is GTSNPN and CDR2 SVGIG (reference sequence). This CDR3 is CAWIRADAHTGELFF. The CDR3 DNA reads TGTGCCTGGATTCGAGCGGACGCACACACCGGGGAGCTGTTTTTT. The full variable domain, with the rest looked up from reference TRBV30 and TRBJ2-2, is SQTIHQWPATLVQPVGSPLSLECTVEGTSNPNLYWYRQAAGRGLQLLFYSVGIGQISSEVPQNLSASRPQDRQFILSSKKLLLSDSGFYLCAWIRADAHTGELFFGEGSRLTVL.

CDR3 DNA: TGTGCCAGCTCAAGCCCACACAGTTCTAACACAGATACGCAGTATTTT. It translates to CASSSPHSSNTDTQYF. This chain joins TRBV5-6 and TRBJ2-3; D is unclear. Germline assignment: CDR1 SGHDT and CDR2 YYEEEE. The CDR3 covers 16 residues. V shed 7 bases and J shed 2 bases, with 20 bases lying between them.

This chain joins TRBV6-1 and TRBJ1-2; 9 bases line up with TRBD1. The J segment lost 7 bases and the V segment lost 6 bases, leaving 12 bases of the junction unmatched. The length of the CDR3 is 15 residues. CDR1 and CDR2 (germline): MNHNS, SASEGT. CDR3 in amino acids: CASRPPGQGRGGYTF. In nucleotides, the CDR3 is TGTGCCAGCAGACCCCCGGGACAGGGAAGGGGTGGCTACACCTTC.

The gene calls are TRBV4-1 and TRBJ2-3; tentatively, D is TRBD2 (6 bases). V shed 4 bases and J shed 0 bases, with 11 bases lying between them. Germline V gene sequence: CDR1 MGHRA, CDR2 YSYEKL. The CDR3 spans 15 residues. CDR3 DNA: TGCGCCAGCAGCCGGGATCGGGGGAGCACAGATACGCAGTATTTT. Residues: CASSRDRGSTDTQYF.

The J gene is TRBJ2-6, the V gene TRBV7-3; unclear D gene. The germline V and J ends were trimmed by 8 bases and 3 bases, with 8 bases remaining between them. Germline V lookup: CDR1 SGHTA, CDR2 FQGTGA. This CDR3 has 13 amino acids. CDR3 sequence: CASSPGGANVLTF. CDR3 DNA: TGTGCCAGCTCCCCAGGTGGGGCCAACGTCCTGACTTTC. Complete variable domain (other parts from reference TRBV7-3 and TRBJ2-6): GAGVSQTPSNKVTEKGKYVELRCDPISGHTALYWYRQSLGQGPEFLIYFQGTGAADDSGLPNDRFFAVRPEGSVSTLKIQRTERGDSAVYLCASSPGGANVLTFGAGSRLTVL.

CDR3 amino acids: CASSPGQVPKPQHF. The CDR3 nucleotides read TGTGCCAGCTCCCCCGGGCAGGTCCCCAAGCCCCAGCATTTT. The chain recombines TRBV27 with TRBJ1-5; no firm D call. Trimming shortened V by 8 bases and J by 8 bases, and 19 bases separated the two germline ends. CDR1 is MNHEY, CDR2 SMNVEV, per germline (reference sequence). This CDR3 region has 14 residues.

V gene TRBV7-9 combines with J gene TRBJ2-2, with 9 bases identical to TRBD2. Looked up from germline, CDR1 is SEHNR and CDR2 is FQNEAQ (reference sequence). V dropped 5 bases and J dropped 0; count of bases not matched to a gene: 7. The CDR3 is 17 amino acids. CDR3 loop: CASSESGGLANTGELFF. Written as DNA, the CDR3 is TGTGCCAGCAGCGAGAGCGGGGGGCTCGCGAACACCGGGGAGCTGTTTTTT. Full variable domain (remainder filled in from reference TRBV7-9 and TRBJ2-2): DTGVSQNPRHKITKRGQNVTFRCDPISEHNRLYWYRQTLGQGPEFLTYFQNEAQLEKSRLLSDRFSAERPKGSFSTLEIQRTEQGDSAMYLCASSESGGLANTGELFFGEGSRLTVL.

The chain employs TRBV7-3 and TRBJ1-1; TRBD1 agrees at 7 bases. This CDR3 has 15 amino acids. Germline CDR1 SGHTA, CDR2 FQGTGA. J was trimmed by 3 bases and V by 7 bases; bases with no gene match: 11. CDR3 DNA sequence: TGTGCCAGCACCCTCACAACAGGGGTGTACACTGAAGCTTTCTTT. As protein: CASTLTTGVYTEAFF.

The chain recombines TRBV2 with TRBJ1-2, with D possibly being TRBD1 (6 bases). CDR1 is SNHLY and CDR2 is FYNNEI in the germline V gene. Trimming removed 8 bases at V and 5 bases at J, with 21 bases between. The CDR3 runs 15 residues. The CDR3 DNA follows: TGTGCCAGCCCCGGTGGACAGAAGGATATGTATGGCTACACCTTC. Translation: CASPGGQKDMYGYTF.

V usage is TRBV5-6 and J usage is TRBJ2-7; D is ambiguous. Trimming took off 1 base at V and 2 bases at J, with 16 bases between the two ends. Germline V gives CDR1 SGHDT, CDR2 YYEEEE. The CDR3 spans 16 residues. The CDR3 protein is CASSLRKGRRTYEQYF. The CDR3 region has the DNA TGTGCCAGCAGCTTGAGGAAGGGAAGAAGAACCTACGAGCAGTACTTC.

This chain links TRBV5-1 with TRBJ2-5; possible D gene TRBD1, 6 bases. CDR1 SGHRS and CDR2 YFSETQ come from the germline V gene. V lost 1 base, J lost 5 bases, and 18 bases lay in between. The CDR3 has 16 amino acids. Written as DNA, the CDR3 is TGCGCCAGCAGCTTGAACAGTGGGGGCGTAGGGGAGACCCAGTACTTC. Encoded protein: CASSLNSGGVGETQYF.